One and the same sample provided the 20 T cell receptor beta chains below, sequenced in a study of cytomegalovirus exposure and HLA in healthy donors. In the PCR, 60 Vbeta and 13 Jbeta primers were used. Here immunoSEQ multiplex PCR was the method, and the copy in TCRdb shows in-frame clones only, minus some. Altogether fewer than 150,000 clones are present, roughly 77% being singletons, with the ten largest covering approximately 5%. The source material was PBMCs. The origin of the receptors is a man in his forties or fifties in good health and CMV-seropositive.

In this sample, this clone turned up once. The chain uses TRBV6-5 and TRBJ2-7; 8 nucleotides align to TRBD1. Trimming cost V 4 bases and J 1 base; bases outside gene matches: 3. The CDR3 is made up of 14 amino acids. CDR1 is MNHEY and CDR2 is SVGAGI in the germline V gene. In nucleotides, the CDR3 is TGTGCCAGCAGTTGGACAGGGCTATCCTACGAGCAGTACTTC. This sequence encodes CASSWTGLSYEQYF.

This chain uses TRBV28 with TRBJ1-5; 7 nucleotides line up with TRBD1. After removal of 8 bases from V and 2 bases from J, the junction contained 9 bases not matched to a gene. Germline values: CDR1 MDHEN, CDR2 SYDVKM. This CDR3 region has 15 residues. The CDR3: CASQSGGTGNQPQHF. CDR3 in DNA: TGTGCCAGCCAGTCAGGGGGGACGGGCAATCAGCCCCAGCATTTT.

The chain employs TRBV28 and TRBJ1-4, with TRBD1 identical over 10 bases. The ends lost 9 bases at V and 8 bases at J; junction bases unmatched: 3. The CDR3 has 12 amino acids. Germline V lookup: CDR1 MDHEN, CDR2 SYDVKM. The DNA of the CDR3 is TGTGCCAGTGGGACAGGGGCGGAAAAACTGTTTTTT. As protein: CASGTGAEKLFF.

J is TRBJ1-1 and V is TRBV5-4; D may be TRBD1 (5 bases). The germline gives CDR1 SGHNT, CDR2 YYREEE (reference sequence). The ends were cut back, 2 bases at V and 8 bases at J, with 16 bases in the middle. CDR3 size: 14 residues. The CDR3 loop reads CASSLSSGSSEAFF. The CDR3, as DNA: TGTGCCAGCAGCTTAAGCTCAGGGTCCTCGGAAGCTTTCTTT.

The rearrangement uses TRBV7-6 and TRBJ2-7, with D possibly matching TRBD2 (5 bases). The germline gives CDR1 SGHVS, CDR2 FNYEAQ. V lost 5 bases to trimming and J lost 4 bases, with 12 bases between them. The CDR3 runs to 13 residues. In DNA form, the CDR3 reads TGTGCCAGCAGCCCCGGACTCAATTACGAGCAGTACTTC. It codes for CASSPGLNYEQYF.

V gene TRBV19 combines with J gene TRBJ1-1, with D possibly TRBD1 on 5 matching bases. The V and J ends lost 4 bases and 0 bases respectively, with 12 bases between them. This CDR3 contains 15 residues. Germline lookup yields CDR1 LNHDA and CDR2 SQIVND (reference sequence). The CDR3 coding sequence is TGTGCCAGTAGTACGCAGGGAGGTTTGAACACTGAAGCTTTCTTT. Translating gives CASSTQGGLNTEAFF.

The rearrangement joins TRBV4-1 to TRBJ1-5, with 7 bases identical to TRBD1. CDR1 is MGHRA and CDR2 is YSYEKL in the germline V gene. The ends lost 1 base at V and 7 bases at J; junction bases unmatched: 7. The CDR3 extends over 15 amino acids. CDR3 residues: CASSQGDRAGQPQHF. The CDR3 DNA follows: TGCGCCAGCAGCCAAGGTGACAGGGCGGGGCAGCCCCAGCATTTT.

The chain recombines TRBV28 with TRBJ1-1, with a tentative D call TRBD1 (6 bases). The V end lost 3 bases, the J end lost 0 bases, and 14 bases lay between the germline ends. Germline assignment: CDR1 MDHEN and CDR2 SYDVKM. This CDR3 has 16 residues. Written as DNA, the CDR3 is TGTGCCAGCAGTTTGGGGGGGCTGGGGGTGAACACTGAAGCTTTCTTT. Amino acid sequence: CASSLGGLGVNTEAFF. Filled out from reference TRBV28 and TRBJ1-1, the complete variable domain reads DVKVTQSSRYLVKRTGEKVFLECVQDMDHENMFWYRQDPGLGLRLIYFSYDVKMKEKGDIPEGYSVSREKKERFSLILESASTNQTSMYLCASSLGGLGVNTEAFFGQGTRLTVV.

This chain uses TRBV5-4 with TRBJ1-1; D call uncertain. This CDR3 spans 13 amino acids. V was trimmed by 6 bases and J by 1 base, leaving 10 bases between them. CDR1 is SGHNT and CDR2 is YYREEE in the germline V gene (reference sequence). CDR3 sequence: CASTDRGNTEAFF. As DNA, the CDR3 is TGTGCCAGCACTGACCGGGGGAACACTGAAGCTTTCTTT.

The J gene is TRBJ1-5, the V gene TRBV7-8, with D perhaps TRBD1 (5 bases). Germline CDR1 reads SGHVS; CDR2 reads FQNEAQ. Trimming shortened V by 1 base and J by 0 bases, and 16 bases separated the two germline ends. The CDR3 is 18 residues long. The CDR3 loop is CASSLVRRGTGSNQPQHF. In DNA, the CDR3 is TGTGCCAGCAGCTTAGTACGTCGGGGGACGGGTAGCAATCAGCCCCAGCATTTT. Complete variable domain (other parts from reference TRBV7-8 and TRBJ1-5): GAGVSQSPRYKVAKRGQDVALRCDPISGHVSLFWYQQALGQGPEFLTYFQNEAQLDKSGLPSDRFFAERPEGSVSTLKIQRTQQEDSAVYLCASSLVRRGTGSNQPQHFGDGTRLSIL.

The gene calls are TRBV30 and TRBJ1-2, with D uncertain. The length of the CDR3 is 12 residues. Per the germline V gene, CDR1 is GTSNPN and CDR2 is SVGIG (reference sequence). V shed 3 bases and J shed 2 bases, with 7 bases lying between them. For the CDR3, the DNA is TGTGCCTGGAGAAGCCCAAACTATGGCTACACCTTC. This translates into CAWRSPNYGYTF.

This rearrangement joins TRBV6-5 to TRBJ2-3; D gene ambiguous. Germline CDR1 is MNHEY and CDR2 is SVGAGI. The V end was cut by 0 bases, the J end by 2 bases, with 3 bases between. This CDR3 comprises 13 residues. CDR3 bases: TGTGCCAGCAGTTACTCATACACAGATACGCAGTATTTT. Protein sequence: CASSYSYTDTQYF.

This rearrangement joins TRBV5-1 to TRBJ2-1, with 7 positions matching TRBD2. This CDR3 has 15 residues. In germline, CDR1 is SGHRS, CDR2 YFSETQ. V shed 0 bases, J shed 3 bases, and the junction held 3 bases outside the gene matches. The CDR3 nucleotides read TGCGCCAGCAGCTTGGTGGCTAGCGGCTACAATGAGCAGTTCTTC. It yields the protein CASSLVASGYNEQFF.

V is TRBV2 and J is TRBJ1-1; D is uncertain. This CDR3 is built from 13 residues. Per germline, CDR1 SNHLY and CDR2 FYNNEI. V was cut by 7 bases and J by 2 bases, with 11 bases left in between. The CDR3 protein is CASILTANTEAFF. In DNA, the CDR3 is TGTGCCAGCATTTTAACAGCTAACACTGAAGCTTTCTTT.

The rearrangement uses TRBV2 and TRBJ1-2, with TRBD1 matching over 9 bases. J gave up 8 bases and V 3 bases, and 4 bases lay outside the gene matches. The CDR3 length is 13 residues. Germline assignment: CDR1 SNHLY and CDR2 FYNNEI. The CDR3 region is CASSEDRGYGYTF. DNA for the CDR3: TGTGCCAGCAGTGAGGACAGGGGCTACGGCTACACCTTC.

Many counts were recorded for this clone. The CDR3 spells CASSLDGFQGYGYTF. The CDR3 nucleotides read TGCGCCAGCAGCTTGGACGGCTTCCAGGGCTATGGCTACACCTTC. The chain employs TRBV5-1 and TRBJ1-2, with D possibly being TRBD1 (5 bases). Deletions cut 0 bases from V and 4 bases from J, with 13 bases between. This CDR3 region has 15 residues. Germline lookup yields CDR1 SGHRS and CDR2 YFSETQ.

The chain couples TRBV4-2 to TRBJ2-3; 11 bases line up with TRBD2. This CDR3 has 19 amino acids. Germline-derived CDR1 and CDR2 are LGHNA and YNFKEQ. The ends lost 0 bases at V and 6 bases at J; junction bases unmatched: 14. The CDR3 DNA is TGTGCCAGCAGCCAAGAGTTCTCAAGGGGTAGCGGGGGGGCCGATACGCAGTATTTT. Its translation: CASSQEFSRGSGGADTQYF.

The CDR3 here is CASSTEDSNYGYTF. The CDR3 coding sequence is TGCGCCAGCAGCACCGAGGACAGCAACTATGGCTACACCTTC. This chain connects TRBV5-1 to TRBJ1-2, with D perhaps TRBD1 (6 bases). CDR1 is SGHRS and CDR2 is YFSETQ in the germline V gene. Trimming pared 4 bases from V and 2 bases from J, leaving 12 bases between. The CDR3 spans 14 residues.

The chain uses TRBV18 and TRBJ2-3; no clear D. Trimming took 2 bases from V and 5 from J, leaving 8 bases between them. Germline V CDR1 and CDR2: KGHSH, LQKENI. CDR3 length: 13 amino acids. The CDR3: CASSPGSQDTQYF. The CDR3 DNA is TGTGCCAGCTCACCAGGTTCACAAGATACGCAGTATTTT.

V and J are TRBV7-2 and TRBJ1-1; 8 bases align to TRBD1. In germline, CDR1 is SGHTA, CDR2 FQGNSA. The CDR3 runs to 14 residues. With 4 bases clipped from V and 5 bases from J, the junction kept 6 bases outside the gene matches. The chain's CDR3 is CASSSPDRETEAFF. The CDR3 bases are TGTGCCAGCAGCTCGCCGGACAGGGAAACTGAAGCTTTCTTT.